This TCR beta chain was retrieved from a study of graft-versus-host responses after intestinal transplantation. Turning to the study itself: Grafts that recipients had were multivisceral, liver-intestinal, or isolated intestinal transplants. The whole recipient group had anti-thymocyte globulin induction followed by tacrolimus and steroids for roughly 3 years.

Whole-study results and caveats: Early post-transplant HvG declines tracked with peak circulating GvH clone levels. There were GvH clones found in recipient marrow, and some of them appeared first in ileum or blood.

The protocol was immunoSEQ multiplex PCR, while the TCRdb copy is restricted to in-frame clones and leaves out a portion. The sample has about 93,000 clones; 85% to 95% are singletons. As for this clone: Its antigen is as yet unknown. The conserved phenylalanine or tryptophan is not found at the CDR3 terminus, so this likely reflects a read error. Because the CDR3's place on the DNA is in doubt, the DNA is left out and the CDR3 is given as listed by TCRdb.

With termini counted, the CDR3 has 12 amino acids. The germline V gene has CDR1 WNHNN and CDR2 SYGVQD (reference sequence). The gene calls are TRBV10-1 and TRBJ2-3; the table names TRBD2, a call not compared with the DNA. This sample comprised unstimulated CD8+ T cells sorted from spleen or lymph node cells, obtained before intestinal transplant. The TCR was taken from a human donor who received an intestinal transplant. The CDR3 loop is CASSALAGVGCL.